Following are 20 T cell receptor beta chains from one sample sequenced in a study of CD8 T cells in ankylosing spondylitis. In TCRdb, the 5' RACE reads were re-called with MiXCR into one record per CDR3 protein. The table lists around 450,000 distinct CDR3 sequences, roughly a quarter of them singletons, with under 0.9% in the top ten. Antigens for these TCRs are unknown. Overall study results and limits: Blood from ankylosing spondylitis patients appeared to carry a characteristic eight-variant TCR beta motif.

Sequences were obtained from blood, either unsorted or a sorted T cell fraction (not recorded which). The source of these receptors is a male donor with ankylosing spondylitis.

This clonotype was observed a few times. The chain couples TRBV19 to TRBJ2-2, with D perhaps matching TRBD2 (6 bases). V shed 11 bases and J shed 3 bases, with 10 bases lying between them. The CDR3 contains 12 residues. Germline-derived CDR1 and CDR2 are LNHDA and SQIVND (reference sequence). The CDR3 DNA follows: TGTGCCGGCGGGACTCACACCGGGGAGCTGTTTTTT. This gives the protein CAGGTHTGELFF.

The J gene is TRBJ2-1, the V gene TRBV11-2, with D perhaps TRBD1 (6 bases). Trimming cost V 0 bases and J 9 bases, with 15 bases left between them. Per the germline V gene, CDR1 is SGHAT and CDR2 is FQNNGV. The CDR3 consists of 15 residues. CDR3: CASSLDHWQGSEQFF. CDR3 DNA sequence: TGTGCCAGCAGCTTAGATCATTGGCAGGGGAGTGAGCAGTTCTTC. Using reference TRBV11-2 and TRBJ2-1 for the parts outside the CDR3, the full variable domain is EAGVAQSPRYKIIEKRQSVAFWCNPISGHATLYWYQQILGQGPKLLIQFQNNGVVDDSQLPKDRFSAERLKGVDSTLKIQPAKLEDSAVYLCASSLDHWQGSEQFFGPGTRLTVL.

This rearrangement joins TRBV7-9 to TRBJ1-2, with 8 positions matching TRBD1. V was clipped by 3 bases and J by 10 bases; unmatched bases: 19. The CDR3 extends over 17 amino acids. Germline lookup yields CDR1 SEHNR and CDR2 FQNEAQ (reference sequence). The DNA of the CDR3 is TGTGCCAGCAGCTTCATCTCCCCCGGACAGGGAAAAAGGGTCTACACCTTC. It translates to CASSFISPGQGKRVYTF.

The rearrangement links TRBV28 to TRBJ2-2; D may correspond to TRBD1 or TRBD2 (5 bases each). The V end was cut by 6 bases, the J end by 2 bases, with 16 bases between. Germline V CDR1 and CDR2: MDHEN, SYDVKM. This CDR3 has 16 residues. The CDR3 nucleotides read TGTGCCAGCAGCGGAGCGGACACACTCAACACCGGGGAGCTGTTTTTT. Encoded protein: CASSGADTLNTGELFF.

Only a few counts were recorded for this clonotype. This sequence joins TRBV5-1 and TRBJ2-3, with 7 bases identical to TRBD1. Trimming cost V 0 bases and J 1 base; bases outside gene matches: 8. CDR3 length: 17 residues. From germline, CDR1 is SGHRS and CDR2 YFSETQ. The DNA for the CDR3 is TGCGCCAGCAGCTTGGCCCGGGACAGCAGAGGCACAGATACGCAGTATTTT. Protein product: CASSLARDSRGTDTQYF.

A few counts support this clonotype. The V call is TRBV11-2, the J call TRBJ2-7, with D maybe TRBD1 (5 bases). The CDR3 runs 14 residues. Germline V gives CDR1 SGHAT, CDR2 FQNNGV. V was pared by 0 bases and J by 5 bases, with 11 bases between. CDR3 sequence reads: CASSLDGQFHEQYV. The CDR3 nucleotides read TGTGCCAGCAGCTTAGACGGACAATTCCACGAGCAGTACGTC.

V usage is TRBV7-9 and J usage is TRBJ2-7, with 7 bases fitting TRBD2. This CDR3 has 14 amino acids. The V gene end was trimmed by 1 base and the J gene end by 3 bases; junction bases not matched to a gene: 3. CDR1 is SEHNR, CDR2 FQNEAQ, per germline (reference sequence). This CDR3 reads CASSLEGGSYEQYF. CDR3 nucleotides: TGTGCCAGCAGCTTAGAGGGCGGGAGCTACGAGCAGTACTTC.

J is TRBJ1-2 and V is TRBV7-2; D uncertain. The CDR3 loop spans 16 amino acids. Per the germline V gene, CDR1 is SGHTA and CDR2 is FQGNSA. The V and J ends lost 1 base and 0 bases respectively, with 12 bases between them. The CDR3 spells CASSLGHADTNYGYTF. CDR3 nucleotide sequence: TGTGCCAGCAGCTTAGGTCACGCCGATACTAACTATGGCTACACCTTC.

This clonotype was detected a few times. V and J are TRBV29-1 and TRBJ2-7; TRBD1 might be the D (6 bases). The CDR3 has 13 residues. The ends were cut back, 1 base at V and 4 bases at J, with 11 bases in the middle. Germline CDR1 and CDR2: SQVTM and ANQGSEA. CDR3 coding DNA: TGCAGCGTTGAAGGCCAACAGGGATACGAGCAGTACTTC. Amino acids: CSVEGQQGYEQYF.

This clonotype was seen more than once but under ten times. The CDR3 reads CASSLSRLSDTQYF. For the CDR3, the DNA is TGTGCCAGCAGTTTAAGTAGATTATCAGATACGCAGTATTTT. The genes are TRBV27 and TRBJ2-3; unclear D gene. CDR3 size: 14 residues. The germline V gene has CDR1 MNHEY and CDR2 SMNVEV (reference sequence). The germline V and J ends were trimmed by 2 bases and 4 bases, with 10 bases remaining between them.

This clonotype was found a few times. The V gene is TRBV7-6, the J gene TRBJ1-5, with D uncertain. The germline V gene has CDR1 SGHVS and CDR2 FNYEAQ. The CDR3 is 13 amino acids. The V and J ends lost 0 bases and 5 bases respectively, with 5 bases between them. CDR3 in DNA: TGTGCCAGCAGCTTAGCGAATGATCAGCCCCAGCATTTT. This translates into CASSLANDQPQHF. Filled out from reference TRBV7-6 and TRBJ1-5, the complete variable domain reads GAGVSQSPRYKVTKRGQDVALRCDPISGHVSLYWYRQALGQGPEFLTYFNYEAQQDKSGLPNDRFSAERPEGSISTLTIQRTEQRDSAMYRCASSLANDQPQHFGDGTRLSIL.

V is TRBV5-1 and J is TRBJ2-1, with D uncertain. Germline V CDR1 and CDR2: SGHRS, YFSETQ. V lost 2 bases and J lost 0, with 12 bases in between. This CDR3 is 16 amino acids long. The CDR3 nucleotides are TGCGCCAGCAGCTTAACGGGCCGAAGCTCCTACAATGAGCAGTTCTTC. The encoded protein is CASSLTGRSSYNEQFF.

In nucleotides, the CDR3 is TGTGCCAGCAGCCAATTGGGACTAAACACCATATATTTT. Its translation: CASSQLGLNTIYF. The chain is built from TRBV4-2 and TRBJ1-3; D may be TRBD1 (5 bases). Germline V gives CDR1 LGHNA, CDR2 YNFKEQ. V lost 2 bases, J lost 6 bases, and 8 bases lay in between. This CDR3 spans 13 amino acids.

The chain couples TRBV20-1 to TRBJ2-7, with a possible D match to TRBD2 (6 bases). From germline, CDR1 is DFQATT and CDR2 SNEGSKA (reference sequence). The CDR3 has 13 residues. V was clipped by 7 bases and J by 4 bases, with 17 bases between them. The CDR3 spells CSVPRRGPYEQYV. DNA of the CDR3: TGCAGTGTCCCCCGGCGGGGACCGTACGAGCAGTACGTC.

The chain joins TRBV20-1 to TRBJ2-7, with 11 bases identical to TRBD2. Germline V gene lookup returns CDR1 DFQATT and CDR2 SNEGSKA (reference sequence). With 4 bases clipped from V and 2 bases from J, the junction kept 7 bases outside the gene matches. The CDR3 is 15 amino acids. CDR3 protein: CSATSGTSGTYEQYF. The CDR3 nucleotides are TGCAGTGCTACTAGTGGGACTAGCGGTACCTACGAGCAGTACTTC.

The chain recombines TRBV5-1 with TRBJ2-2; perhaps TRBD2 as D (5 bases). The V end lost 3 bases, the J end lost 10 bases, and 16 bases lay between the germline ends. Per the germline V gene, CDR1 is SGHRS and CDR2 is YFSETQ. The CDR3 loop spans 14 amino acids. Here the CDR3 reads CASSSVPTREELFF. In nucleotides, the CDR3 is TGCGCCAGCAGCTCAGTGCCCACTCGGGAGGAGCTGTTTTTT. The whole variable domain, remainder taken from reference TRBV5-1 and TRBJ2-2, is KAGVTQTPRYLIKTRGQQVTLSCSPISGHRSVSWYQQTPGQGLQFLFEYFSETQRNKGNFPGRFSGRQFSNSRSEMNVSTLELGDSALYLCASSSVPTREELFFGEGSRLTVL.

V usage is TRBV5-1 and J usage is TRBJ1-4; 7 nucleotides align to TRBD1. The CDR3 is 14 residues long. Trimming cost V 5 bases and J 7 bases; bases outside gene matches: 8. Germline loops: CDR1 SGHRS, CDR2 YFSETQ. The CDR3 DNA reads TGCGCCAGCAGGACGGGCAGGGGGGGTGAAAAACTGTTTTTT. It encodes CASRTGRGGEKLFF.

This clonotype was counted a few times. The gene calls are TRBV12-3 or TRBV12-4 and TRBJ1-1; maybe TRBD1 (6 bases). CDR3 length: 12 residues. V lost 7 bases and J 5 bases, leaving 11 bases between the germline ends. DNA of the CDR3: TGTGCCAGCATAGGGGGGAGTACTGAAGCTTTCTTT. Its translation is CASIGGSTEAFF.

This chain joins TRBV20-1 and TRBJ1-5; TRBD1 is a possible D gene (5 bases). Germline V gene sequence: CDR1 DFQATT, CDR2 SNEGSKA (reference sequence). Trimming cost V 3 bases and J 9 bases, with 15 bases left between them. The CDR3 is 13 amino acids. The DNA of the CDR3 is TGCAGTGCTAGCCCAAATCAGGGACCGCCCCAGCATTTT. The encoded protein is CSASPNQGPPQHF.

The gene calls are TRBV5-4 and TRBJ2-1; TRBD2 matches 14 bases. CDR3 length: 15 amino acids. J lost 14 bases, V lost 0 bases, and 7 bases had no gene match. Germline-derived CDR1 and CDR2 are SGHNT and YYREEE (reference sequence). The CDR3 region is CASSLDGTSGRKEFF. DNA for the CDR3: TGTGCCAGCAGCTTGGATGGGACTAGCGGGAGAAAGGAGTTCTTC.